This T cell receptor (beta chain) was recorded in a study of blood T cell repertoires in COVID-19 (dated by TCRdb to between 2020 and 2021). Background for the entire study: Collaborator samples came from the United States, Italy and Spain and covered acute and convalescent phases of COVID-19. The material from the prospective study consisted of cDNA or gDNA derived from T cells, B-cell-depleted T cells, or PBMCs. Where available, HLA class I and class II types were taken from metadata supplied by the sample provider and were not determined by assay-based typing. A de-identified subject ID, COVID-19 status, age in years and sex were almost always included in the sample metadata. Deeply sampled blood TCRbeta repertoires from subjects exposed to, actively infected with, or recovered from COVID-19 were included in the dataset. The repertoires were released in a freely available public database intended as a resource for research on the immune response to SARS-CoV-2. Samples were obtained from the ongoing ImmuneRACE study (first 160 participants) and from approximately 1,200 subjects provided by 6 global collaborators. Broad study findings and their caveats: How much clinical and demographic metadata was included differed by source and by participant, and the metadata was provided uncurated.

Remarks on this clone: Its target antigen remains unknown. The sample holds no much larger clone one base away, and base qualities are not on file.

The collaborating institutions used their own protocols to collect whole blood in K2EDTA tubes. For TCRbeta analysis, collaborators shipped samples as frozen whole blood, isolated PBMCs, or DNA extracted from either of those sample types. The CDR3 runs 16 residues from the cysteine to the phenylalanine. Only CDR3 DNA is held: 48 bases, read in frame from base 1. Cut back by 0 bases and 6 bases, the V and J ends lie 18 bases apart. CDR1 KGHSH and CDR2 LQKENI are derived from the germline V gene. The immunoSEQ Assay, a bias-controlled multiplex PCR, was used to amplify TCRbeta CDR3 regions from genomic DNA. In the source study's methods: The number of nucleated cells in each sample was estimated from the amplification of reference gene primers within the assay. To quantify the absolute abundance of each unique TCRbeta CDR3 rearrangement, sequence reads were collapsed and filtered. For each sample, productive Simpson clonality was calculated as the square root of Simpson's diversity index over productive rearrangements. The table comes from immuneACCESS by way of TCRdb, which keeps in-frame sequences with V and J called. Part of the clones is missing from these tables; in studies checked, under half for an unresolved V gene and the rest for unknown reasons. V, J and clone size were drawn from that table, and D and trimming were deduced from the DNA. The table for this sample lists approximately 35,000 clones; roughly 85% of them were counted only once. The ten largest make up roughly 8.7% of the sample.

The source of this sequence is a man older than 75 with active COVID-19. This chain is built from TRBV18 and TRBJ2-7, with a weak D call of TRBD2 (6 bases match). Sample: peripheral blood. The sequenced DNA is TGTGCCAGCTCACCACCCCCGGACCGGCACGGGGGCGAGCAGTACTTC. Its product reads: CASSPPPDRHGGEQYF. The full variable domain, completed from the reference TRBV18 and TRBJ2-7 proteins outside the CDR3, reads NAGVMQNPRHLVRRRGQEARLRCSPMKGHSHVYWYRQLPEEGLKFMVYLQKENIIDESGMPKERFSAEFPKEGPSILRIQQVVRGDSAAYFCASSPPPDRHGGEQYFGPGTRLTVT.